Sequencing of this T cell receptor (beta chain) was carried out in a study of shared T cell receptors in the human thymus. Repertoires were generated with immunoSEQ multiplex PCR, while TCRdb's copy carries only in-frame clones and drops some. Here the sample spans over 450,000 clones, approximately 80% being singletons. The CDR3 is 16 amino acids. The V gene lost 0 bases and the J gene lost 6 bases, with 18 bases spanning the gap. Germline CDR1 is GTSNPN and CDR2 is SVGIG (reference sequence). These records were also assigned to another study, of human thymus T cells. That work contributes: Thymus was obtained from resections taken during corrective heart surgery.

This TCR was recovered from a boy less than two years old with a congenital heart defect. The rearrangement links TRBV30 to TRBJ1-3, with D perhaps matching TRBD1 (6 bases). The sample taken for sequencing was thymocytes. CDR3 residues: CAWSVPGTRLANTIYF. CDR3 DNA: TGTGCCTGGAGTGTACCGGGGACACGGCTGGCAAACACCATATATTTT.